The clone carrying this TCR beta chain was seen only a few times. Its antigen is currently unknown. Time point denoted: patch test 2, 6 weeks after DPC sensitization. The sample's treatment: therapeutic diphenylcyclopropenone sensitization with weekly scalp DPC. Donors, patients with alopecia ranging from 18 to 70 years old and judged suitable for DPC, provided samples. The CDR3 is 16 residues long. V lost 4 bases to trimming and J lost 4 bases, with 19 bases between them. Germline CDR1 and CDR2: SEHNR and FQNEAQ (reference sequence). The data stem from a study of human T cells and chemical hapten exposure. Overall study context: The study enrolled mostly female patients with alopecia areata, totalis or universalis.

Whole-study results and caveats: Because they had alopecia, donors may respond immunologically unlike healthy people.

As the library was built, unique molecular identifiers were attached to individual cDNA molecules. TCRdb redid the calling of the RACE reads with MiXCR, one entry per CDR3 protein. The table has approximately 97,000 distinct CDR3 sequences, 11% seen once. The material sequenced was whole blood, taken in connection with sensitization to the hapten diphenylcyclopropenone (DPC). This chain joins TRBV7-9 and TRBJ1-1; possibly TRBD1 for D (5 bases). The sequence came from a woman aged 40 to 50 with alopecia areata. Some clones in this sample may be carry-over from other donors' samples. In DNA, the CDR3 is TGTGCCAGCAGCTACGGGACCGGGGCTTTCGGCACTGAAGCTTTCTTT. It codes for CASSYGTGAFGTEAFF.